This T cell receptor beta chain came from a study of OX40 agonist ivuxolimab in advanced cancers. Turning to the study itself: The patients received agonistic anti-OX40 (CD134) antibody ivuxolimab.

Study outcomes and limitations: At 0.1 to 3.0 mg/kg, clonal expansion of CD4+ and CD8+ blood T cells had occurred by week 6.

About this clone itself: Its specificity is not known.

Trimming took off 0 bases at V and 6 bases at J, with 8 bases between the two ends. CDR1 SGDLS and CDR2 YYNGEE come from the germline V gene. The CDR3 has 13 amino acids. Method: immunoSEQ multiplex PCR; TCRdb's copy keeps in-frame clones and lacks some. The sample lists 70,000 or so clones; 85% to 90% were seen once. The clonotype comes from an adult with an advanced solid tumor such as melanoma, head and neck, liver or kidney cancer. The sample in question was CD4+ or CD8+ T cells sorted from blood, obtained in a trial of the OX40 agonist ivuxolimab. The chain recombines TRBV9 with TRBJ2-3; D ambiguous. The CDR3 region has the DNA TGTGCCAGCAGCGTAGATGCGTGGGATACGCAGTATTTT. It translates to CASSVDAWDTQYF.